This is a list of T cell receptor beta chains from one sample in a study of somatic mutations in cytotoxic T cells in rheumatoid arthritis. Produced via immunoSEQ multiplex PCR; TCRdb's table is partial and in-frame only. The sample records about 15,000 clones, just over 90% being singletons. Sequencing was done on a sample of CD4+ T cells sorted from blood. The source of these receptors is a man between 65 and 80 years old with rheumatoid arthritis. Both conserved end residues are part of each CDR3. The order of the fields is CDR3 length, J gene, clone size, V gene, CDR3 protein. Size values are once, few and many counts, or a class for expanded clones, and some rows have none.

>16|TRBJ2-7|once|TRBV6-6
CASSPQIYHAAYEQYF
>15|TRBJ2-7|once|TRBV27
CASSLSGQGSAEQYF
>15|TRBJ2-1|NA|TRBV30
CAWTSNGAGESEQFF
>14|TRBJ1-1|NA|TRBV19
CASRHRERGTEAFF
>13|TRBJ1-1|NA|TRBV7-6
CASSLAPRTEAFF
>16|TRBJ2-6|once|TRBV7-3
CASSRDRISGANVLTF
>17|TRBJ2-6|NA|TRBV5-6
CASSPAKQFSGANVLTF
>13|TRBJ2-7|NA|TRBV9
CASSVAWAGEQYF
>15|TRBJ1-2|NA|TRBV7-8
CASSSISGGDYGYTF
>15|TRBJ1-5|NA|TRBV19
CASRFGRGLGQPQHF
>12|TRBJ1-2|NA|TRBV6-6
CATRTGEGGYTF
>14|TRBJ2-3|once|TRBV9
CASSPRGSGDTQYF
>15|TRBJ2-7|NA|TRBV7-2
CASSLQPQGIYEQYF
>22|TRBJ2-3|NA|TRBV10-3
CAIRPQQGAAEREGLRTDTQYF
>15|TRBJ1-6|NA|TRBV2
CASSRPGQGGSPLHF
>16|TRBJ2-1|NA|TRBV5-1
CASRTSSGRSHNEQFF
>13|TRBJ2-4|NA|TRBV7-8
CASSLVDSAGQYF
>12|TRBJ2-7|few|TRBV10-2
CASRRGGYEQYF
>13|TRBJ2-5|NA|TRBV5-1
CASSLASPETQYF
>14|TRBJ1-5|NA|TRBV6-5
CASSSAGFSLPQHF
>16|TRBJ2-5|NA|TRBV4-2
CASSLTSGGMEETQYF
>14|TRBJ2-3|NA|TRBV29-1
CSVRGGQGLDTQYF
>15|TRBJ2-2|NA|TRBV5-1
CASSEGLANTGELFF
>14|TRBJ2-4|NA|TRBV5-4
CASSLRVDKNIQYF
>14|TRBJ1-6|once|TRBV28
CASWGQFYNSPLHF
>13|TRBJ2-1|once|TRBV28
CASGTPPYNEQFF
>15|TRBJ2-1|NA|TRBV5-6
CASSLGLADYNEQFF